This TCR beta chain was sequenced during a study of T cell responses to AZD1222 COVID-19 vaccine. The study's findings and limits: Researchers report vaccine-associated CD4 TCRs spanning spike, with dominance at 160-218 and 743-854. At study baseline, merely a handful of AZD1222 recipients were seropositive.

Profiling relied on immunoSEQ multiplex PCR, and the TCRdb table lists in-frame clones only, not all of them. In the table there are some 64,000 clones, roughly 80% of which are singletons. Note on this clone: The antigen is unknown.

V dropped 5 bases and J dropped 0 bases, with 14 bases sitting between them. The CDR3 length is 16 residues. The germline V gene has CDR1 SGHNT and CDR2 YENEEA. The receptor's source is an adult in good health. The V call is TRBV11-3, the J call TRBJ2-1, with TRBD1 as a possible D gene (5 bases). The source material was peripheral blood, sampled on day 0 of AZD1222 vaccination. The CDR3 nucleotides read TGTGCCAGCAGCCCGTGGGGCGATAGCTCCTACAATGAGCAGTTCTTC. This sequence encodes CASSPWGDSSYNEQFF.